Described below is a single TCR beta chain sequence and its context. Its antigen remains unidentified. Unrecorded immune exposure was likely among donors, who were nominally healthy when sampled. The CDR3 contains 13 residues. J was trimmed by 3 bases and V by 5 bases; bases with no gene match: 3. Germline V gives CDR1 MDHEN, CDR2 SYDVKM. The PCR made use of 60 Vbeta and 13 Jbeta primers. Clones were sequenced by immunoSEQ multiplex PCR, and TCRdb holds only the in-frame ones, with some missing. Among about 160,000 clones, 84% were seen once, and the ten largest hold 1.5% to 2.5%. The data derive from a study of cytomegalovirus exposure and HLA in healthy donors. Findings and caveats of the study: In a later analysis, TCR beta V- and J-gene trimming showed a link to a missense DCLRE1C variant. TCR sequences were mostly rare, though some public TCRs occurred in many donors.

This sequence was found in a man aged 18-30 years in good health and CMV-seronegative. Sequencing input: PBMCs. The chain joins TRBV28 to TRBJ2-5; TRBD2 aligns across 7 bases. CDR3 DNA sequence: TGTGCCAGCAGTCGCGGACTAGAAGAGACCCAGTACTTC. Translated, it gives CASSRGLEETQYF.